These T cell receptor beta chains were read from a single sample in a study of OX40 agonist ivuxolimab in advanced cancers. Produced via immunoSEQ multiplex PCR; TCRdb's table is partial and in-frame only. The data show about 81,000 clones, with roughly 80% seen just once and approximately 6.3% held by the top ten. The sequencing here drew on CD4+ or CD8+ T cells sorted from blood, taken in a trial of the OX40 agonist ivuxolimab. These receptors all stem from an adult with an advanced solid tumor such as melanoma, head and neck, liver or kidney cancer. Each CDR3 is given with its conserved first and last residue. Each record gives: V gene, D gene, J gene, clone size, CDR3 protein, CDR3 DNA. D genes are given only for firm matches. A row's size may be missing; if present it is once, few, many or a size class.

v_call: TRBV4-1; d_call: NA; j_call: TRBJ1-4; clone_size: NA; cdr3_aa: CASSQEVVGKLFF; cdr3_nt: TGCGCCAGCAGCCAAGAGGTGGTTGGGAAACTGTTTTTT
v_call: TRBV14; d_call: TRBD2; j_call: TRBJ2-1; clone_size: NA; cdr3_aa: CASSPAGLAGNEQFF; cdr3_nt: TGTGCCAGCAGCCCAGCAGGACTAGCGGGCAATGAGCAGTTCTTC
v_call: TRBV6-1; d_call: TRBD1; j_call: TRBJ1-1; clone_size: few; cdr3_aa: CAIRLGTGFEAFF; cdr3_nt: TGTGCCATCCGTTTAGGGACAGGGTTTGAAGCTTTCTTT
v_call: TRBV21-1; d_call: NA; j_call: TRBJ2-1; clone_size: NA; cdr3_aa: CVPGQNNEQFF; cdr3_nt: TGTGTTCCTGGACAGAACAATGAGCAGTTCTTC
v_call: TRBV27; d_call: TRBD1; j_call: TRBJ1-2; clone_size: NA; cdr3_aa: CASSLIPGQGPNYGYTF; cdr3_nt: TGTGCCAGCAGTTTAATCCCCGGACAGGGACCCAACTATGGCTACACCTTC
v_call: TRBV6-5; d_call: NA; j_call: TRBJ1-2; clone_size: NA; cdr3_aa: CASSYMGGSNYGYTF; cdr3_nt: TGTGCCAGCAGTTACATGGGGGGCTCTAACTATGGCTACACCTTC
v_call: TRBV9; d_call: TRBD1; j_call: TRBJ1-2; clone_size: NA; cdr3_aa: CASSPTLGQSNYGYTF; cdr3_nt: TGTGCCAGCAGCCCCACCCTGGGACAGTCTAACTATGGCTACACCTTC
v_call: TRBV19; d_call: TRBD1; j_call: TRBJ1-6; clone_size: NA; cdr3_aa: CASSDGQVNNSPLHF; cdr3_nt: TGTGCCAGTAGTGACGGACAGGTTAATAATTCACCCCTCCACTTT
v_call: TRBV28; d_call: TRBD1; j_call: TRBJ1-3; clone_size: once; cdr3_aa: CASSVEIYRGRSGNTIYF; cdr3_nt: TGTGCCAGCAGTGTAGAGATTTACAGGGGGCGGTCTGGAAACACCATATATTTT
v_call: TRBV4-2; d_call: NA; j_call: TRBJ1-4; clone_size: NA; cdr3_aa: CASSQGGTNEKLFF; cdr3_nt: TGTGCCAGCAGCCAAGGGGGTACTAATGAAAAACTGTTTTTT
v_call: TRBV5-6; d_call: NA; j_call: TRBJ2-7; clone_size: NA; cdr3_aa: CASSSSGWMDSYEQYF; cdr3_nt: TGTGCCAGCAGCTCCAGCGGCTGGATGGACTCCTACGAGCAGTACTTC
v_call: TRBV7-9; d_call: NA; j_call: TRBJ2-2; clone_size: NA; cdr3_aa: CASSLFRSTGELFF; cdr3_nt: TGTGCCAGCAGCTTATTTCGTAGCACCGGGGAGCTGTTTTTT
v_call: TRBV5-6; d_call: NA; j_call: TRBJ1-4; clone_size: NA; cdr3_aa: CASSLMVNEKLFF; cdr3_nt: TGTGCCAGCAGCTTGATGGTTAATGAAAAACTGTTTTTT
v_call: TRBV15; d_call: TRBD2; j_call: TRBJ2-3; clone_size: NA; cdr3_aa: CATRTGGGATDTQYF; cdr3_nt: TGTGCCACCAGGACCGGCGGGGGGGCCACAGATACGCAGTATTTT
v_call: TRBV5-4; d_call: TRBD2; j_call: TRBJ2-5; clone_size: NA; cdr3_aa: CASSLLERDETQYF; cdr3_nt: TGTGCCAGCAGCTTGTTGGAGCGGGATGAGACCCAGTACTTC
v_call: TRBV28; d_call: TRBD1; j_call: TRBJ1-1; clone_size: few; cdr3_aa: CASTPGQASGTEAFF; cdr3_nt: TGTGCCAGCACCCCGGGACAGGCCTCGGGCACTGAAGCTTTCTTT
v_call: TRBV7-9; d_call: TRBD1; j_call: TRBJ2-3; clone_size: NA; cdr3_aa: CASSQQLLRDRGPDTQYF; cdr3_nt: TGTGCCAGCAGCCAGCAGTTACTCCGGGACAGGGGGCCAGATACGCAGTATTTT
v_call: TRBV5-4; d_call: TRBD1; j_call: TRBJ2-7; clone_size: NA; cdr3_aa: CASSLGQGREQYF; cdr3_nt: TGTGCCAGCAGCTTAGGACAGGGTCGCGAGCAGTACTTC
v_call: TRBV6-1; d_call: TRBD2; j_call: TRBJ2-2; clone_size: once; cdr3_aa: CASSGYSGSSTGELFF; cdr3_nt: TGTGCCAGCAGTGGGTATAGCGGGAGCAGCACCGGGGAGCTGTTTTTT
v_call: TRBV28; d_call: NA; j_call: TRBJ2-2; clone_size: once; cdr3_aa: CASSSFRDTQRANTGELFF; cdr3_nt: TGTGCCAGCAGTTCGTTCCGGGACACCCAGCGGGCGAACACCGGGGAGCTGTTTTTT
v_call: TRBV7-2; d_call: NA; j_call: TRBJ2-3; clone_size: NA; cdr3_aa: CASSARVGTDTQYF; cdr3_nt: TGTGCCAGCAGCGCACGTGTAGGCACAGATACGCAGTATTTT
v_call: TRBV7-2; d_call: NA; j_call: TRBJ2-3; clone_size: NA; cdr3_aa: CASSAQARGRVADTQYF; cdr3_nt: TGTGCCAGCAGCGCGCAGGCACGGGGCAGGGTTGCAGATACGCAGTATTTT
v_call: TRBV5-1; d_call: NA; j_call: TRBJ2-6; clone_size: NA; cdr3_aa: CASSLTGSSGANVLTF; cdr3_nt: TGCGCCAGCAGCTTAACAGGTAGCTCTGGGGCCAACGTCCTGACTTTC
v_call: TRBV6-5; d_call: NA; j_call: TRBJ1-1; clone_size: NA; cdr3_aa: CASSAIGKYTEAFF; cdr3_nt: TGTGCCAGCAGTGCCATCGGGAAGTACACTGAAGCTTTCTTT
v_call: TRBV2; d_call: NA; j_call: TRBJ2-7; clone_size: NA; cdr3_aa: CASSRTGTSGEQYF; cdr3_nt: TGTGCCAGCAGTCGGACCGGGACATCGGGGGAGCAGTACTTC
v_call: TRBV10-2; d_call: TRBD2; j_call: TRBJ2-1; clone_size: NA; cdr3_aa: CASSDGGGGHNEQFF; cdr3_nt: TGCGCCAGCAGTGATGGCGGGGGGGGCCACAATGAGCAGTTCTTC
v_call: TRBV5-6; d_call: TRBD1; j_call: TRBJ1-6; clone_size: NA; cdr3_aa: CASSGSRDRGYNSPLHF; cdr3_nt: TGTGCCAGCAGCGGCTCCCGGGACAGGGGGTATAATTCACCCCTCCACTTT
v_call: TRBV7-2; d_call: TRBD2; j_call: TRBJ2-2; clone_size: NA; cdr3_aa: CASSLEGTSKLFF; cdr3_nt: TGTGCCAGCAGCTTAGAGGGGACTAGTAAGCTGTTTTTT
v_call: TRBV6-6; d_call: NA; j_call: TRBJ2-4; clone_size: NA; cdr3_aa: CASTEKNIQYF; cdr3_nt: TGTGCCAGCACAGAAAAAAACATTCAGTACTTC
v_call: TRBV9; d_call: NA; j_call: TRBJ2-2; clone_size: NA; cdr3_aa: CASSPTWGGLGTGELFF; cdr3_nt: TGTGCCAGCAGCCCCACCTGGGGGGGCCTAGGGACCGGGGAGCTGTTTTTT
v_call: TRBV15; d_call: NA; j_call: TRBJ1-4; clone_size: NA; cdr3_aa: CATSPRQFLNEKLFF; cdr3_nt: TGTGCCACCAGCCCCAGACAGTTCCTTAATGAAAAACTGTTTTTT
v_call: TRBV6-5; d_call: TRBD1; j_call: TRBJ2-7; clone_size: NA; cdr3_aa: CASSATGTGDEQYF; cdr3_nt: TGTGCCAGCAGTGCCACCGGGACAGGGGACGAGCAGTACTTC
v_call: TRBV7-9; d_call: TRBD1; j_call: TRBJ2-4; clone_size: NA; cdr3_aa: CASSPQGQLAKNIQYF; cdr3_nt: TGTGCCAGCAGCCCCCAGGGACAGCTAGCCAAAAACATTCAGTACTTC
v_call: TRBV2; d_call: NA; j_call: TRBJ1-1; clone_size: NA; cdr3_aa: CASLTYMNTEAFF; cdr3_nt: TGTGCCAGCCTAACCTACATGAACACTGAAGCTTTCTTT
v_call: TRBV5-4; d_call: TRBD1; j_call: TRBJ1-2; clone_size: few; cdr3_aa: CASSGQGAGYGYTF; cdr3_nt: TGTGCCAGCAGCGGACAGGGGGCTGGCTATGGCTACACCTTC
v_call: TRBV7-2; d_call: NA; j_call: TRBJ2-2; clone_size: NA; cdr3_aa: CASSLGGYREKNTGELFF; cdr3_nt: TGTGCCAGCAGCTTAGGAGGGTACAGGGAAAAGAACACCGGGGAGCTGTTTTTT
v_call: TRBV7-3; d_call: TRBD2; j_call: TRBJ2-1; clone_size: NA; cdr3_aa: CASSLAGGPWEQFF; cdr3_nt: TGTGCCAGCAGCCTAGCGGGAGGGCCCTGGGAGCAGTTCTTC
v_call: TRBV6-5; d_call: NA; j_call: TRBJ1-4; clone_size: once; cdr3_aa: CASSAYPSNEKLFF; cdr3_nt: TGTGCCAGCAGTGCGTATCCATCCAATGAAAAACTGTTTTTT
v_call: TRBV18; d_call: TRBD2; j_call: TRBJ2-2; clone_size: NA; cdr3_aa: CASSPRQGGTGELFF; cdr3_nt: TGTGCCAGCTCACCACGTCAGGGAGGGACCGGGGAGCTGTTTTTT
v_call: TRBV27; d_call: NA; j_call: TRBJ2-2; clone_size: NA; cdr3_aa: CASSLSLSNTGELFF; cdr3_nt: TGTGCCAGCAGTTTATCGTTGTCGAACACCGGGGAGCTGTTTTTT
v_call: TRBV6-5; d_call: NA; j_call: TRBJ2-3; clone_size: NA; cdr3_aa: CASRRGTRTDTQYF; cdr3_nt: TGTGCCAGCCGCCGTGGCACCCGCACAGATACGCAGTATTTT
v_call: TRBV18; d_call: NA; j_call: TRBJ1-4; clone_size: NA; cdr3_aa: CASSPAGNEKLFF; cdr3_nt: TGTGCCAGCTCACCCGCGGGTAATGAAAAACTGTTTTTT
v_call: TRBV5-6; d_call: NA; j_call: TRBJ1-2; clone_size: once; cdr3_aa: CASSFLWQGNYGYTF; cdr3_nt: NA
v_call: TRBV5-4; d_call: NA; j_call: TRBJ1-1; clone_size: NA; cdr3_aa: CASSLDIVNTEAFF; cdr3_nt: TGTGCCAGCAGCTTGGATATAGTTAACACTGAAGCTTTCTTT
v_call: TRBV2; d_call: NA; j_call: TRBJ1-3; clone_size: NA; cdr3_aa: CASSSAGSYSGNTIYF; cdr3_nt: TGTGCCAGCAGCTCAGCCGGATCGTACTCTGGAAACACCATATATTTT
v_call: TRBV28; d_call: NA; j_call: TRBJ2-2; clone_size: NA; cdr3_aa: CASRADTGELFF; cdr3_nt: TGTGCTTCGCGGGCGGACACCGGGGAGCTGTTTTTT
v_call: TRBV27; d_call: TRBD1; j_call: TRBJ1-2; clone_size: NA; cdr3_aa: CASSDNRKGQGAFGYTF; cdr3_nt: TGTGCCAGCAGCGATAATCGGAAAGGACAGGGGGCTTTTGGCTACACCTTC
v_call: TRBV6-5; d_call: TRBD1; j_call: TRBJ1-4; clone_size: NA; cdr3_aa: CASSYSPGGGEKLFF; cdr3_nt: TGTGCCAGCAGTTACTCCCCAGGGGGAGGAGAAAAACTGTTTTTT
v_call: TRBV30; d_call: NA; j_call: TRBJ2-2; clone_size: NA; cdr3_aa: CAWRSWEMVNTGELFF; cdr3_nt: TGTGCCTGGAGGAGTTGGGAGATGGTGAACACCGGGGAGCTGTTTTTT
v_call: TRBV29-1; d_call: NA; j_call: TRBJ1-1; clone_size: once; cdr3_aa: CSVASGRTEAFF; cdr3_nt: TGCAGCGTTGCCTCGGGGCGAACTGAAGCTTTCTTT
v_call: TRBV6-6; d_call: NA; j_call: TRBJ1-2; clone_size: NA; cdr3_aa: CASSYPTGTDGYTF; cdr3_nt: TGTGCCAGCAGTTACCCGACGGGCACGGATGGCTACACCTTC
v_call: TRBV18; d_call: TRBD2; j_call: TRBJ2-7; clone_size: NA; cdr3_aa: CASSSTSGRTYEQYF; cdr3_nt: TGTGCCAGCTCATCGACAAGCGGGAGGACCTACGAGCAGTACTTC
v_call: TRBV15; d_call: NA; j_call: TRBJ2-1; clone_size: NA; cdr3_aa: CATSTATGAYNEQFF; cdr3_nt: TGTGCCACCAGCACAGCCACAGGAGCATACAATGAGCAGTTCTTC
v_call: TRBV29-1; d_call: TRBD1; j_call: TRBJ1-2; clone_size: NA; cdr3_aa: CSAGTGYGYTF; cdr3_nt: TGCAGCGCAGGGACAGGGTATGGCTACACCTTC
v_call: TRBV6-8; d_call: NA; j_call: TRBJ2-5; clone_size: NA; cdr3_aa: CASTSGPQQETQYF; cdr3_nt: TGTGCCAGCACAAGCGGTCCGCAGCAAGAGACCCAGTACTTC